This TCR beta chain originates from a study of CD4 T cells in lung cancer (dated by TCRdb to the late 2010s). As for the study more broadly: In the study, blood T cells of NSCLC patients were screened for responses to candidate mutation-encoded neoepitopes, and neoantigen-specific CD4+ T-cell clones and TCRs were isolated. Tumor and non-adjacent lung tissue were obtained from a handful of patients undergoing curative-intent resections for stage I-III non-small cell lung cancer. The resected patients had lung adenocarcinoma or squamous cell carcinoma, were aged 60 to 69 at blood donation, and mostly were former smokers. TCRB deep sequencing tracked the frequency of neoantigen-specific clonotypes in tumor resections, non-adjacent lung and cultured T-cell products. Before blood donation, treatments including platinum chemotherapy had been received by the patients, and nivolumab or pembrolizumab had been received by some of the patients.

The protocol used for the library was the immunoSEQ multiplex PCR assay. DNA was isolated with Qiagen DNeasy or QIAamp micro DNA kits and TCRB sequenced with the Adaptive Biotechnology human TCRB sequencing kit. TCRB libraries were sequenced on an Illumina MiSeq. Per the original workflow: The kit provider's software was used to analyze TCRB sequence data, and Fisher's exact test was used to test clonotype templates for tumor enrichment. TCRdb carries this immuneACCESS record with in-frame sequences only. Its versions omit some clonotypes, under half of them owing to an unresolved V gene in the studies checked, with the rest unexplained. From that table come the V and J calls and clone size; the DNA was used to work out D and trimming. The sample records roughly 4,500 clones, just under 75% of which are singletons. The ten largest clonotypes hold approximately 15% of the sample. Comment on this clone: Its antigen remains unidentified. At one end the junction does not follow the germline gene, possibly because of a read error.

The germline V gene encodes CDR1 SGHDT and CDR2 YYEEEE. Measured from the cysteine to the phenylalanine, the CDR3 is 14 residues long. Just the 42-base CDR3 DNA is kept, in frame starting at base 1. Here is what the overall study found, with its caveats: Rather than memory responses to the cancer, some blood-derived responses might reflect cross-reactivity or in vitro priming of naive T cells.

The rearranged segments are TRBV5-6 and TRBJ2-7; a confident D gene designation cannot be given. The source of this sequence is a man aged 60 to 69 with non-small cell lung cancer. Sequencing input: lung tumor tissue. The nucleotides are TGTGCCAGCAGCTTGGAGCCGAGCTCCTACGGGCAGTACTTC. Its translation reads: CASSLEPSSYGQYF.